The 23 T cell receptor beta chains presented below share a single source sample, sequenced in a study of Graves' ophthalmopathy and Graves' hyperthyroidism. RNA transcripts yielded amplified TCR beta CDR3 regions. Scientists carried out first-round RT-PCR using HTBI primers and then a second-round multiplex PCR. MiXCR, applied by TCRdb to the multiplex PCR reads, yields one record per CDR3 protein. The sample has about 380,000 distinct CDR3 sequences; 15% to 17% are singletons. The sample taken for sequencing was peripheral blood. The receptors were sampled from a woman between 18 and 30 years old with stable Graves' hyperthyroidism.

In this sample, this clonotype turned up many times. V is TRBV7-6 and J is TRBJ1-2; D not certain. The V end lost 2 bases, the J end lost 4 bases, and 8 bases lay between the germline ends. The CDR3 is made up of 13 amino acids. CDR1 is SGHVS and CDR2 is FNYEAQ in the germline V gene. In DNA, the CDR3 is TGTGCCAGCAGCTTAAACGGGATCTATGGCTACACCTTC. Residues: CASSLNGIYGYTF.

This clonotype was detected ten times or more. The rearrangement joins TRBV12-3 or TRBV12-4 to TRBJ1-6; a possible D gene is TRBD1 (5 bases). The CDR3 consists of 14 residues. The V end lost 1 base, the J end lost 9 bases, and 10 bases lay between the germline ends. In DNA, the CDR3 is TGTGCCAGCAGTTTAGGACAGCCGGGTTCACCCCTCCACTTT. Translating gives CASSLGQPGSPLHF.

This clonotype was detected only once. The chain recombines TRBV28 with TRBJ2-7, with 8 bases lining up with TRBD1. Germline values: CDR1 MDHEN, CDR2 SYDVKM. This CDR3 has 15 amino acids. V trimming: 1 base; J trimming: 6 bases; junction bases outside the gene matches: 8. CDR3 DNA sequence: TGTGCCAGCAGTTTATCAGTGCAGGGGGCAACCGAGCAGTACTTC. Its translation is CASSLSVQGATEQYF.

This clonotype showed up many times. The rearrangement links TRBV6-2 or TRBV6-3 to TRBJ1-1, with D maybe TRBD1 (6 bases). This CDR3 contains 14 residues. CDR1 and CDR2 (germline): MNHEY, SVGEGT. Trimming took off 5 bases at V and 5 bases at J, with 15 bases between the two ends. This CDR3 reads CASSKVQGNTEAFF. CDR3 DNA sequence: TGTGCCAGCAGTAAAGTACAGGGTAATACTGAAGCTTTCTTT.

This clonotype was seen repeatedly, ten times or more. CDR3 in DNA: TGTGCCAGCAGCTCTACGCCGAGGGGAACCGGGGAGCTGTTTTTT. It translates to CASSSTPRGTGELFF. The V and J genes are TRBV11-2 and TRBJ2-2, with D perhaps TRBD1 or TRBD2 (5 bases each). Germline V gene data show CDR1 as SGHAT and CDR2 as FQNNGV. V lost 4 bases, J lost 5 bases, and 14 bases lay in between. The length of the CDR3 is 15 residues.

V and J are TRBV12-3 or TRBV12-4 and TRBJ2-5; 11 bases are a match to TRBD1. The junction had 7 bases not matched to a gene; V was cut back by 6 bases and J by 4 bases. The CDR3 is made up of 15 amino acids. The CDR3 is CASSGGQGARETQYF. DNA of the CDR3: TGTGCCAGCAGCGGCGGACAGGGGGCAAGAGAGACCCAGTACTTC.

This clonotype was recorded at least ten times. V is TRBV19 and J is TRBJ1-5; the match to TRBD1 covers 9 bases. The CDR3 loop spans 14 amino acids. V lost 7 bases to trimming and J lost 6 bases; unmatched junction nucleotides: 7. CDR1 and CDR2 from the germline V gene are LNHDA and SQIVND (reference sequence). The CDR3: CASTRDRETQPQHF. CDR3 coding DNA: TGTGCCAGTACCCGGGACAGGGAGACTCAGCCCCAGCATTTT. Drawing the rest from reference TRBV19 and TRBJ1-5, the complete variable domain is DGGITQSPKYLFRKEGQNVTLSCEQNLNHDAMYWYRQDPGQGLRLIYYSQIVNDFQKGDIAEGYSVSREKKESFPLTVTSAQKNPTAFYLCASTRDRETQPQHFGDGTRLSIL.

This clonotype has ten or more counts. This chain links TRBV27 with TRBJ2-4; 7 nucleotides line up with TRBD1. The CDR3 totals 15 residues. In germline, CDR1 is MNHEY, CDR2 SMNVEV (reference sequence). Trimming at V came to 8 bases and at J to 5 bases, leaving 12 bases not matched to a gene. The CDR3 reads CASRPRGTAQNIQYF. As DNA, the CDR3 is TGTGCCAGCCGTCCTAGGGGGACAGCTCAAAACATTCAGTACTTC.

By frequency in the sample, this clonotype is medium-sized (0.01 to 0.1%). The chain has TRBV7-2 and TRBJ2-5; D unresolved. The CDR3 has 13 residues. Germline V gene sequence: CDR1 SGHTA, CDR2 FQGNSA. Trimming left V 4 bases short and J 5 bases short, with 11 bases between. The DNA for the CDR3 is TGTGCCAGCAGCTCAGAGCAGTGGGAGACCCAGTACTTC. Its translation is CASSSEQWETQYF.

Comment on this clonotype: With a much larger clone just one base away, this may be a read error. CDR3 DNA: TGTGCCAGCAGTTTCGGGAGCCAAAACATTAAGTACTTC. Translating it yields CASSFGSQNIKYF. V usage is TRBV12-3 or TRBV12-4 and J usage is TRBJ2-4; perhaps TRBD2 as D (6 bases). The CDR3 extends over 13 amino acids.

In this sample, this clonotype turned up many times. The genes are TRBV29-1 and TRBJ1-1; D unclear. Germline-derived CDR1 and CDR2 are SQVTM and ANQGSEA. The V and J ends lost 7 bases and 10 bases respectively, with 25 bases between them. CDR3 length equals 14 residues. This CDR3 reads CSAFTQREGGGAFF. The CDR3 DNA follows: TGCAGCGCCTTCACCCAGCGGGAGGGAGGTGGAGCTTTCTTT.

In this sample, this clonotype turned up many times. The V and J genes are TRBV2 and TRBJ1-2, with 12 bases fitting TRBD1. V was pared by 6 bases and J by 8 bases, with 4 bases of the junction left unmatched. Germline values: CDR1 SNHLY, CDR2 FYNNEI. The CDR3 sequence is 13 residues long. The CDR3 protein is CASRGQGAEGYTF. For the CDR3, the DNA is TGTGCCAGCAGGGGACAGGGGGCGGAGGGCTACACCTTC.

The gene calls are TRBV11-1 and TRBJ1-1; 10 bases agree with TRBD1. Looked up from germline, CDR1 is SGHAT and CDR2 is FQDESV (reference sequence). The CDR3 is made up of 19 amino acids. V lost 2 bases, J lost 6 bases, and 18 bases stayed unmatched. This CDR3 reads CASSLRDPGQGTSGAEAFF. The CDR3 coding sequence is TGTGCCAGCAGCTTACGGGACCCGGGACAGGGGACTTCAGGCGCTGAAGCTTTCTTT.

This clonotype was observed a handful of times. The rearrangement uses TRBV27 and TRBJ2-3; tentatively, D is TRBD2 (6 bases). Trimming removed 5 bases from V and 4 bases from J, with 19 bases in between. The CDR3 contains 16 residues. Germline CDR1 and CDR2: MNHEY and SMNVEV (reference sequence). The CDR3 is CASSTLAGGPPDTQYF. CDR3 nucleotides: TGTGCCAGCAGTACCCTAGCCGGGGGTCCTCCAGATACGCAGTATTTT.

This clonotype was recorded many times. This rearrangement joins TRBV5-1 to TRBJ1-2; D not certain. This CDR3 has 14 residues. V was pared by 1 base and J by 1 base, with 8 bases between. Germline CDR1 SGHRS, CDR2 YFSETQ. CDR3 protein: CASSLPTVNYGYTF. CDR3 in DNA: TGCGCCAGCAGCTTGCCGACGGTTAACTATGGCTACACCTTC.

Concerning this clonotype: At one boundary the junction diverges from the germline segment, which might be a read error. V gene TRBV5-1 combines with J gene TRBJ1-2; 12 positions agree with TRBD1. Germline CDR1 SGHRS, CDR2 YFSETQ. This CDR3 is 13 amino acids long. The CDR3 sequence is CASSLGQGAHQSF. DNA for the CDR3: TGCGCCAGCAGCCTGGGACAGGGGGCCCATCAATCCTTC.

V and J are TRBV27 and TRBJ1-2; D is undetermined. Trimming stripped 5 bases from V and 3 bases from J, with 19 bases between. CDR3 length: 16 amino acids. The V gene's germline CDR1 is MNHEY and CDR2 SMNVEV (reference sequence). This CDR3 is CASSTFGRGRYYGYTF. CDR3 nucleotides: TGTGCCAGCAGTACCTTCGGGCGGGGTCGGTACTATGGCTACACCTTC.

This clonotype came up many times. V usage is TRBV6-5 and J usage is TRBJ2-7; D possibly corresponds to TRBD2 (6 bases). V was clipped by 2 bases and J by 5 bases, with 13 bases between them. The CDR3 spans 14 residues. Per the germline V gene, CDR1 is MNHEY and CDR2 is SVGAGI. The CDR3 nucleotides read TGTGCCAGCAGTTACCAGGAGGGACTCGACGAGCAGTACTTC. This codes for CASSYQEGLDEQYF.

V is TRBV27 and J is TRBJ1-2; TRBD1 might be the D (6 bases). The CDR3 totals 16 residues. The V and J ends lost 0 bases and 5 bases respectively, with 16 bases between them. Germline assignment: CDR1 MNHEY and CDR2 SMNVEV (reference sequence). The CDR3 spells CASSLSRGGPFYGYTF. The CDR3 DNA is TGTGCCAGCAGTTTATCGCGAGGGGGGCCTTTTTATGGCTACACCTTC.

There are many counts of this clonotype. The chain combines TRBV12-3 or TRBV12-4 with TRBJ2-7, with D maybe TRBD2 (5 bases). The CDR3 is 16 residues long. Between the trimmed V and J ends, which lost 1 base and 0 bases, there was a span of 13 bases. The CDR3 loop reads CASSLGTRRSSYEQYF. CDR3 nucleotide sequence: TGTGCCAGCAGTTTAGGAACACGGAGGAGCTCCTACGAGCAGTACTTC.

In this sample, this clonotype turned up many times. The gene calls are TRBV6-2 or TRBV6-3 and TRBJ1-2, with a possible D match to TRBD1 (6 bases). The CDR3 has 14 amino acids. Germline V gene sequence: CDR1 MNHEY, CDR2 SVGEGT. The germline V and J ends were trimmed by 0 bases and 4 bases, with 9 bases remaining between them. CDR3 nucleotides: TGTGCCAGCAGTTACTCGATCAGGGGCTATGGCTACACCTTC. Amino acid sequence: CASSYSIRGYGYTF.

The sample holds a few counts of this clonotype. A read error may produce the germline difference seen at one junction end. The gene calls are TRBV12-3 or TRBV12-4 and TRBJ2-4; the match to TRBD1 covers 9 bases. The CDR3 contains 15 residues. In nucleotides, the CDR3 is TGTGCCAGCAGACCACAGGGGGCACGTGGAAACATTAAGTACTTC. Its translation: CASRPQGARGNIKYF.

Worth noting for this clonotype: This may arise from a read error, as a much more abundant clone is one base away. This chain uses TRBV6-2 or TRBV6-3 with TRBJ1-2, with TRBD1 identical over 7 bases. CDR1 and CDR2 (germline): MNHEY, SVGEGT. The CDR3 has 15 amino acids. Trimming at V came to 6 bases and at J to 6 bases, leaving 13 bases not matched to a gene. CDR3 protein: CASRTILTGDDGYTF. CDR3 DNA sequence: TGTGCCAGCAGAACTATCTTAACAGGGGACGATGGCTACACCTTC.